Included here is one T cell receptor beta chain sequence, with context. What it binds is not known. From germline, CDR1 is LGHNA and CDR2 YSLEER. The CDR3 loop spans 14 amino acids. V trimming: 4 bases; J trimming: 3 bases; junction bases outside the gene matches: 4. Constant-segment primers served in 5'RACE that generated TCR alpha and TCR beta cDNA libraries bearing sample barcodes and UMIs. Each CDR3 protein is one row after TCRdb ran MiXCR on the 5' RACE reads. The sample contains some 100,000 distinct CDR3 sequences, more than 9.5% of which appear only once. This sample stems from a study of T-cell memory formation after mild COVID-19. Study-wide context: TCR clusters largely stayed donor specific. Study-level points and caveats: Confirmation of SARS-CoV-2 specificity was lacking for second-wave clones peaking day 37. CM and EM subsets held most contracting CD4+ clones; EMRA held CD8+ ones.

The chain combines TRBV4-3 with TRBJ2-7; 9 nucleotides agree with TRBD2. This TCR derives from a man aged 18 to 29 who had mild COVID-19 (a few samples of this study predate the infection). Cell type and time point are not known. Source material: PBMCs or a T cell subset sorted from them (not recorded which). In nucleotides, the CDR3 is TGCGCCAGCAGCCCGGGCGGGGGGGACTACGAGCAGTACTTC. It translates to CASSPGGGDYEQYF.